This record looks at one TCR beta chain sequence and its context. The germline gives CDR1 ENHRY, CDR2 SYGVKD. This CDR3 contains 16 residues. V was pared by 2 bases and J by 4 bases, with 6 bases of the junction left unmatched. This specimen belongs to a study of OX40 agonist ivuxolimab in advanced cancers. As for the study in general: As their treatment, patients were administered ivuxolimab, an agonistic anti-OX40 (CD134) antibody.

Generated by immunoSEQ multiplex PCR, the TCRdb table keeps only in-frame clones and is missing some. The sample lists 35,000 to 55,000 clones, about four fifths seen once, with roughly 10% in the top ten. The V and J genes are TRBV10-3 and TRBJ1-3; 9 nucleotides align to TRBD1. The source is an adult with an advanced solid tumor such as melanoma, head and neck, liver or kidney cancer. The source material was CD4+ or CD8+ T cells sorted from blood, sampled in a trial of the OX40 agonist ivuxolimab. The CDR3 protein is CAISELGTGSGNTIYF. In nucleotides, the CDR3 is TGTGCCATCAGTGAGCTGGGGACAGGGAGCGGAAACACCATATATTTT.